The TCR beta chain described here comes from a study of T cell repertoires and HLA-DP antigens. The overall study: One stimulator alloantigen differed from self by one groove amino acid; the other by ten. Donors were two male and one female, aged 18-to-29 to 60-to-69. Average DNA input: approximately 220 ng for CD137+CD4+ sorts, approximately 1,100 ng pre-culture.

Assay used: immunoSEQ multiplex PCR; TCRdb lists only in-frame clones, some missing. The data hold over 100,000 clones, with more than 85% observed a single time. The V and J ends lost 4 bases and 4 bases respectively, with 11 bases between them. In germline, CDR1 is LNHDA, CDR2 SQIVND (reference sequence). This CDR3 is 15 amino acids long. Worth noting for this clone: Its cognate antigen is unknown.

Study-wide findings and caveats: Total CD4+ responders were stimulated by HeLa antigen-presenting cells.

The source material was CD4+ T cells from PBMCs. The TCR was taken from a young woman in good health and CMV-seronegative. The chain joins TRBV19 to TRBJ1-6; D is perhaps TRBD1 (6 bases). This CDR3 reads CASSTTGTYNSPLHF. The CDR3 DNA reads as TGTGCCAGTAGTACAACCGGGACATATAATTCACCCCTCCACTTT.